The 12 T cell receptor beta chains listed next were all sequenced from one sample in a study of human T cells and chemical hapten exposure. Using its own MiXCR run on the RACE reads, TCRdb lists one record per CDR3 protein. The table records 60,000 to 80,000 distinct CDR3 sequences, around 30% of them present only once. Time point defined: patch test 1, 2 weeks after DPC sensitization. Documented treatment: therapeutic diphenylcyclopropenone sensitization with weekly scalp DPC. Sequenced material: whole blood, taken in connection with sensitization to the hapten diphenylcyclopropenone (DPC). Source of these receptors: a man aged 40-49 years with alopecia areata. Some clones in this sample may be carry-over from other donors' samples.

The rearrangement uses TRBV20-1 and TRBJ2-1; D not resolved. The V gene lost 6 bases and the J gene lost 6 bases, with 6 bases spanning the gap. Germline V gene lookup returns CDR1 DFQATT and CDR2 SNEGSKA (reference sequence). CDR3 size: 10 residues. CDR3 residues: CSAYGNEQFF. For the CDR3, the DNA is TGCAGTGCCTATGGCAATGAGCAGTTCTTC.

The genes are TRBV29-1 and TRBJ2-1; TRBD1 matches 9 bases. Unmatched junction bases numbered 2, after V lost 7 bases and J lost 7 bases. The CDR3 has 11 residues. Germline V gene lookup returns CDR1 SQVTM and CDR2 ANQGSEA. CDR3 residues: CSGGQGNEQFF. CDR3 DNA: TGCAGCGGAGGACAGGGGAATGAGCAGTTCTTC.

The chain joins TRBV27 to TRBJ2-7, with a possible D match to TRBD2 (5 bases). V was cut by 8 bases and J by 6 bases, with 14 bases left in between. This CDR3 is 12 amino acids long. CDR1 is MNHEY and CDR2 is SMNVEV in the germline V gene (reference sequence). CDR3: CASETGLGEQYF. DNA for the CDR3: TGTGCCAGCGAGACGGGGTTGGGCGAGCAGTACTTC.

The rearrangement joins TRBV28 to TRBJ2-7, with 15 bases aligning to TRBD2. This CDR3 spans 17 amino acids. The germline V gene encodes CDR1 MDHEN and CDR2 SYDVKM. With 6 bases clipped from V and 4 bases from J, the junction kept 10 bases outside the gene matches. For the CDR3, the DNA is TGTGCCAGCAGCCCTGGACTAGCGGGAGGGCCGAAATACGAGCAGTACTTC. It translates to CASSPGLAGGPKYEQYF.

V usage is TRBV7-9 and J usage is TRBJ2-1; tentative D call: TRBD1 (6 bases). V was cut by 6 bases and J by 5 bases, with 14 bases left in between. The CDR3 sequence is 14 residues long. CDR1 and CDR2 (germline): SEHNR, FQNEAQ (reference sequence). This CDR3 reads CASSPPNRDNEQFF. The CDR3 nucleotides are TGTGCCAGCAGTCCCCCTAACAGGGACAATGAGCAGTTCTTC.

J is TRBJ1-5 and V is TRBV7-2; possibly TRBD1 for D (5 bases). Trimming pared 1 base from V and 0 bases from J, leaving 10 bases between. Per germline, CDR1 SGHTA and CDR2 FQGNSA. This CDR3 has 16 residues. The CDR3 coding sequence is TGTGCCAGCAGCTTAGGGGCAGGGCCTAGCAATCAGCCCCAGCATTTT. Protein sequence: CASSLGAGPSNQPQHF. Drawing the rest from reference TRBV7-2 and TRBJ1-5, the complete variable domain is GAGVSQSPSNKVTEKGKDVELRCDPISGHTALYWYRQSLGQGLEFLIYFQGNSAPDKSGLPSDRFSAERTGGSVSTLTIQRTQQEDSAVYLCASSLGAGPSNQPQHFGDGTRLSIL.

The chain uses TRBV4-1 and TRBJ2-5; no firm D call. V lost 2 bases to trimming and J lost 3 bases, with 4 bases between them. Looked up from germline, CDR1 is MGHRA and CDR2 is YSYEKL. The CDR3 has 12 amino acids. CDR3 bases: TGCGCCAGCAGCCAAACTGAAGAGACCCAGTACTTC. Translated: CASSQTEETQYF.

This chain connects TRBV4-2 to TRBJ2-6; D is unclear. V lost 2 bases, J lost 2 bases, and 10 bases lay in between. The V gene's germline CDR1 is LGHNA and CDR2 YNFKEQ. The CDR3 sequence is 16 residues long. The CDR3, as DNA: TGTGCCAGCAGCCAATCAGGCGCTCCTGGGGCCAACGTCCTGACTTTC. This codes for CASSQSGAPGANVLTF.

Written as DNA, the CDR3 is TGTGCCAGCAGCTTATTCCAAATCGGGCCACCAGATACGCAGTATTTT. Its protein product is CASSLFQIGPPDTQYF. The chain carries TRBV11-2 and TRBJ2-3; D is unresolved. Germline V gene sequence: CDR1 SGHAT, CDR2 FQNNGV. The CDR3 sequence is 16 residues long. V dropped 2 bases and J dropped 4 bases, with 16 bases sitting between them.

The chain recombines TRBV5-1 with TRBJ1-1; no reliable D call. Germline V lookup: CDR1 SGHRS, CDR2 YFSETQ. The CDR3 covers 12 residues. With 2 bases removed from V and 7 bases from J, the gap between germline ends came to 9 bases. CDR3 sequence: CASSFKKGEAFF. In DNA, the CDR3 is TGCGCCAGCAGCTTTAAGAAGGGTGAAGCTTTCTTT.

V usage is TRBV7-9 and J usage is TRBJ2-6; the D gene could be TRBD1 or TRBD2 (6 bases each). The V and J ends lost 5 bases and 0 bases respectively, with 17 bases between them. CDR3 length: 18 residues. The germline gives CDR1 SEHNR, CDR2 FQNEAQ (reference sequence). For the CDR3, the DNA is TGTGCCAGCAGCCCAGAGGGGGGCCCAAGCTCTGGGGCCAACGTCCTGACTTTC. This translates into CASSPEGGPSSGANVLTF.

The chain carries TRBV28 and TRBJ2-1, with 13 nucleotides matching TRBD2. Germline V gene data show CDR1 as MDHEN and CDR2 as SYDVKM. V lost 2 bases, J lost 6 bases, and 4 bases stayed unmatched. CDR3 length equals 16 residues. CDR3 amino acids: CASSLRTSGGTNEQFF. The CDR3 nucleotides read TGTGCCAGCAGTTTAAGGACTAGCGGGGGAACCAATGAGCAGTTCTTC.